The 6 T cell receptor beta chains below all came from one sample that was sequenced in a study of CD8 T cells in ankylosing spondylitis (TCRdb year 2017). What the work shows at the level of the full study, not this receptor alone: A TCR beta motif of 8 or 9 highly homologous amino acid variants appeared characteristic of blood from ankylosing spondylitis patients.

Their recognized antigens are unknown. Library construction relied on 5' RACE. Sequencing took place on an Illumina HiSeq 2500. TCRdb redid the processing of the public reads, applying fastp at Q25 and MiXCR, and retained in-frame beta chains. Identical CDR3 proteins give one entry, which carries the most common genes and DNA. For this sample the table gives around 390,000 distinct CDR3 sequences, of which around 22% were detected only once. Together, the top ten hold about 16% of the sample. Source material: blood, either unsorted or a sorted T cell fraction (not recorded which). Every receptor here comes from a male donor with ankylosing spondylitis.

The gene calls are TRBV29-1 and TRBJ1-1, with TRBD1 matching over 8 bases. Germline values: CDR1 SQVTM, CDR2 ANQGSEA. The junction had 7 bases not matched to a gene; V was cut back by 8 bases and J by 2 bases. This CDR3 spans 13 amino acids. The CDR3 spells CSSQGARNTEAFF. The DNA for the CDR3 is TGCAGCAGCCAGGGGGCGCGTAACACTGAAGCTTTCTTT.

The chain carries TRBV7-6 and TRBJ1-1; TRBD1 aligns across 10 bases. V shed 5 bases, J shed 4 bases, and the junction held 7 bases outside the gene matches. This CDR3 is 15 amino acids long. The germline V gene encodes CDR1 SGHVS and CDR2 FNYEAQ. Here the CDR3 reads CASSAQGQGGTEAFF. In nucleotides, the CDR3 is TGTGCCAGCAGCGCCCAAGGACAGGGGGGCACTGAAGCTTTCTTT.

The chain carries TRBV20-1 and TRBJ1-2; D remains ambiguous. V lost 5 bases and J lost 1, with 17 bases in between. CDR1 is DFQATT and CDR2 is SNEGSKA in the germline V gene (reference sequence). This CDR3 is 15 amino acids long. This CDR3 is CSAPRMGLSNYGYTF. The CDR3 DNA is TGCAGTGCTCCCCGGATGGGCCTGAGTAACTATGGCTACACCTTC.

V gene TRBV5-1 combines with J gene TRBJ2-5; the match to TRBD1 covers 8 bases. Germline V gene data show CDR1 as SGHRS and CDR2 as YFSETQ. V shed 0 bases and J 5 bases; nucleotides not matched to a gene: 3. The CDR3 has 14 amino acids. The CDR3 region is CASSLVDRVETQYF. The CDR3 bases are TGCGCCAGCAGCTTGGTGGACAGGGTTGAGACCCAGTACTTC. Complete variable domain (other parts from reference TRBV5-1 and TRBJ2-5): KAGVTQTPRYLIKTRGQQVTLSCSPISGHRSVSWYQQTPGQGLQFLFEYFSETQRNKGNFPGRFSGRQFSNSRSEMNVSTLELGDSALYLCASSLVDRVETQYFGPGTRLLVL.

V usage is TRBV7-3 and J usage is TRBJ2-1, with TRBD2 identical over 10 bases. This CDR3 has 16 residues. The trim removed 2 bases at V and 5 bases at J, leaving 6 bases unmatched. Germline V gene sequence: CDR1 SGHTA, CDR2 FQGTGA. The CDR3 protein is CASSLGPSGSDNEQFF. The DNA of the CDR3 is TGTGCCAGCAGCTTAGGCCCTAGCGGGAGCGACAATGAGCAGTTCTTC. Drawing the rest from reference TRBV7-3 and TRBJ2-1, the complete variable domain is GAGVSQTPSNKVTEKGKYVELRCDPISGHTALYWYRQSLGQGPEFLIYFQGTGAADDSGLPNDRFFAVRPEGSVSTLKIQRTERGDSAVYLCASSLGPSGSDNEQFFGPGTRLTVL.

The V and J genes are TRBV6-5 and TRBJ2-7; D might be TRBD2 (5 bases). Germline CDR1 reads MNHEY; CDR2 reads SVGAGI. The CDR3 extends over 11 amino acids. Trimming removed 9 bases from V and 5 bases from J, with 11 bases in between. CDR3 DNA sequence: TGTGCCAGTCGCCGGGGAGACGAGCAGTACTTC. Translated, it gives CASRRGDEQYF.